The 20 T cell receptor beta chains presented below share a single source sample, sequenced in a study of vaccination and CD4 T cells after COVID-19. An Oncomine TCR Beta short-read assay was used to sequence the DNA from cultured CD4+ T cells. TCRdb reprocessed the PCR reads with MiXCR, giving one entry per CDR3 protein. The sample holds thousands of distinct CDR3 sequences; more than 20% are singletons and the top ten take about 20%. These TCRs are of unknown antigen specificity. The treatment here: approximately 11-day PBMC culture with coronavirus spike peptide pools or control peptides (ViraFEST assay). Sequenced input: cultured CD4+ T cells from blood. The receptor set was obtained from a human donor with COVID-19.

This clonotype turned up a few times. This chain uses TRBV6-2 or TRBV6-3 with TRBJ1-5, with 7 bases aligning to TRBD1. Germline V CDR1 and CDR2: MNHEY, SVGEGT. The CDR3 has 13 residues. V dropped 7 bases and J dropped 5; count of bases not matched to a gene: 5. CDR3 DNA sequence: TGTGCCAGCAAAGACAGGGAAGATCAGCCCCAGCATTTT. This encodes CASKDREDQPQHF.

This clonotype has more than one count but fewer than ten. V is TRBV20-1 and J is TRBJ2-7; no definite D call. This CDR3 has 13 amino acids. The germline V and J ends were trimmed by 6 bases and 3 bases, with 15 bases remaining between them. Germline V gene data show CDR1 as DFQATT and CDR2 as SNEGSKA (reference sequence). DNA of the CDR3: TGCAGTGCCCTTTTGGGCCGCGTCTACGAGCAGTACTTC. It translates to CSALLGRVYEQYF.

This clonotype was observed a few times. The chain carries TRBV2 and TRBJ1-3; D gene ambiguous. The germline CDR1 and CDR2 sequences are SNHLY and FYNNEI. This CDR3 comprises 14 residues. The germline V and J ends were trimmed by 7 bases and 0 bases, with 10 bases remaining between them. The CDR3 reads CASIYGSSGNTIYF. CDR3 nucleotide sequence: TGTGCCAGCATATACGGGAGCTCTGGAAACACCATATATTTT.

This chain uses TRBV11-3 with TRBJ2-1; TRBD2 aligns across 10 bases. This CDR3 spans 16 amino acids. With V trimmed by 4 bases and J by 1 base, 4 bases remained unmatched. Germline lookup yields CDR1 SGHNT and CDR2 YENEEA. The DNA for the CDR3 is TGTGCCAGCAGCTCATCGGGACTAGCGTCCTACAATGAGCAGTTCTTC. Translation gives CASSSSGLASYNEQFF.

The chain uses TRBV7-2 and TRBJ2-4, with 11 bases identical to TRBD2. Germline trimming cut 1 base from V and 1 base from J; bases unmatched to any gene: 3. This CDR3 comprises 17 residues. Germline V gene sequence: CDR1 SGHTA, CDR2 FQGNSA. The CDR3 nucleotides read TGTGCCAGCAGCTTAGGGGGACTAGCGGTGGCCAAAAACATTCAGTACTTC. This encodes CASSLGGLAVAKNIQYF.

This clonotype was detected a few times. The rearrangement joins TRBV11-3 to TRBJ1-2; TRBD1 aligns across 10 bases. J gave up 0 bases and V 5 bases, and 6 bases lay outside the gene matches. CDR1 is SGHNT and CDR2 is YENEEA in the germline V gene. This CDR3 has 16 residues. CDR3 loop: CASSPTGQGANYGYTF. CDR3 coding DNA: TGTGCCAGCAGCCCCACAGGACAGGGGGCTAACTATGGCTACACCTTC. Based on the CDR3 plus reference TRBV11-3 and TRBJ1-2, the full variable domain is EAGVVQSPRYKIIEKKQPVAFWCNPISGHNTLYWYLQNLGQGPELLIRYENEEAVDDSQLPKDRFSAERLKGVDSTLKIQPAELGDSAVYLCASSPTGQGANYGYTFGSGTRLTVV.

This clonotype was detected a few times. The chain combines TRBV6-1 with TRBJ1-4; D ambiguous. V lost 7 bases and J lost 0, with 9 bases in between. The CDR3 runs to 14 residues. Looked up from germline, CDR1 is MNHNS and CDR2 is SASEGT. The CDR3 here is CASTLFATNEKLFF. CDR3 DNA sequence: TGTGCCAGCACCTTATTTGCAACTAATGAAAAACTGTTTTTT.

The CDR3 here is CASSILGVETQYF. DNA of the CDR3: TGTGCCAGCTCCATTCTGGGTGTTGAGACCCAGTACTTC. The chain employs TRBV12-3 or TRBV12-4 and TRBJ2-5; D is uncertain. The CDR3 runs to 13 residues. Between the trimmed V and J ends, which lost 8 bases and 5 bases, there was a span of 15 bases.

This clonotype was seen more than once but under ten times. V and J are TRBV20-1 and TRBJ2-5; D may be TRBD1 (6 bases). V was pared by 3 bases and J by 4 bases, with 12 bases between. Germline-derived CDR1 and CDR2 are DFQATT and SNEGSKA (reference sequence). The CDR3 totals 13 residues. CDR3 in amino acids: CSASRTVRETQYF. In nucleotides, the CDR3 is TGCAGTGCTAGCCGGACAGTTCGAGAGACCCAGTACTTC.

The chain joins TRBV20-1 to TRBJ2-7, with D tentatively TRBD2 (6 bases). Germline loops: CDR1 DFQATT, CDR2 SNEGSKA (reference sequence). The germline V and J ends were trimmed by 3 bases and 6 bases, with 24 bases remaining between them. CDR3 length equals 16 residues. The CDR3 sequence is CSARLSRGNLGSEQYF. The CDR3, as DNA: TGCAGTGCTAGGTTGTCCCGCGGGAACCTGGGGTCCGAGCAGTACTTC.

This clonotype appeared a few times. The rearrangement links TRBV6-4 to TRBJ2-5, with TRBD2 identical over 14 bases. Germline CDR1 MRHNA, CDR2 SNTAGT. The junction had 10 bases not matched to a gene; V was cut back by 4 bases and J by 3 bases. This CDR3 spans 18 amino acids. As DNA, the CDR3 is TGTGCCAGCAGTGGCCCGCCGACTAGCGGGGGGGAGGAAGAGACCCAGTACTTC. Protein sequence: CASSGPPTSGGEEETQYF.

This clonotype is labeled as medium-sized. The J gene is TRBJ1-2, the V gene TRBV20-1; D is unresolved. The CDR3 is 13 residues long. Trimming stripped 0 bases from V and 8 bases from J, with 13 bases between. CDR1 and CDR2 (germline): DFQATT, SNEGSKA (reference sequence). The CDR3 loop reads CSARDRGRRGYTF. DNA for the CDR3: TGCAGTGCTAGAGATCGTGGCAGAAGGGGCTACACCTTC.

This clonotype was seen a few times. CDR3 residues: CASSLPGWSGGNTGELFF. Here the CDR3 DNA reads TGTGCCAGCAGCTTACCCGGGTGGAGCGGGGGTAACACCGGGGAGCTGTTTTTT. The V call is TRBV7-9, the J call TRBJ2-2; 8 bases match TRBD2. Germline CDR1 is SEHNR and CDR2 is FQNEAQ (reference sequence). The CDR3 runs 18 residues. Losses at the gene ends were 2 bases for V and 2 bases for J; bases not matched to a gene: 10.

This clonotype was seen more than once but under ten times. The chain employs TRBV20-1 and TRBJ2-2; 15 bases line up with TRBD2. Per germline, CDR1 DFQATT and CDR2 SNEGSKA (reference sequence). This CDR3 contains 19 residues. V dropped 1 base and J dropped 0; count of bases not matched to a gene: 6. The CDR3 DNA reads TGCAGTGCTAGAGCCCTCGGGACTAGCGGGGGGTCGAACACCGGGGAGCTGTTTTTT. As protein: CSARALGTSGGSNTGELFF.

This clonotype showed up just a few times. The chain combines TRBV20-1 with TRBJ2-5; D ambiguous. The CDR3 is 15 residues long. V lost 0 bases, J lost 2 bases, and 13 bases lay in between. Germline assignment: CDR1 DFQATT and CDR2 SNEGSKA (reference sequence). The CDR3 DNA reads TGCAGTGCTAGAGATCCTGCAGGACGACAAGAGACCCAGTACTTC. Protein product: CSARDPAGRQETQYF.

The V call is TRBV5-1, the J call TRBJ2-2; no clear D gene. V was pared by 1 base and J by 4 bases, with 5 bases between. The CDR3 length is 13 residues. Looked up from germline, CDR1 is SGHRS and CDR2 is YFSETQ. The CDR3 protein is CASSLKVTGELFF. The CDR3 DNA follows: TGCGCCAGCAGCTTGAAGGTCACCGGGGAGCTGTTTTTT. The whole variable domain, remainder taken from reference TRBV5-1 and TRBJ2-2, is KAGVTQTPRYLIKTRGQQVTLSCSPISGHRSVSWYQQTPGQGLQFLFEYFSETQRNKGNFPGRFSGRQFSNSRSEMNVSTLELGDSALYLCASSLKVTGELFFGEGSRLTVL.

This clonotype is labeled as medium-sized. The chain employs TRBV5-1 and TRBJ1-2; 9 bases fit TRBD1. Per the germline V gene, CDR1 is SGHRS and CDR2 is YFSETQ. The CDR3 spans 14 residues. Trimming took 2 bases from V and 5 from J; bases not matched to a gene: 4. CDR3 bases: TGCGCCAGCAGCTTCGGGACAGGGCCATATGGCTACACCTTC. Residues: CASSFGTGPYGYTF.

This clonotype was observed a few times. The rearrangement links TRBV20-1 to TRBJ2-5; perhaps TRBD2 as D (7 bases). The V gene's germline CDR1 is DFQATT and CDR2 SNEGSKA (reference sequence). CDR3 size: 14 residues. Trimming pared 6 bases from V and 5 bases from J, leaving 19 bases between. Written as DNA, the CDR3 is TGCAGTGCCCAAGAGAGTAGGGGGGGGGAGACCCAGTACTTC. Translation gives CSAQESRGGETQYF.

The V gene is TRBV6-1, the J gene TRBJ1-3, with 7 bases aligning to TRBD1. Germline values: CDR1 MNHNS, CDR2 SASEGT. Trimming cost V 6 bases and J 0 bases; bases outside gene matches: 8. The length of the CDR3 is 16 residues. The CDR3 sequence is CASSSPQGISGNTIYF. DNA for the CDR3: TGTGCCAGCAGCTCCCCACAGGGGATCTCTGGAAACACCATATATTTT.

V gene TRBV2 combines with J gene TRBJ2-7; no clear D. The CDR3 runs 10 residues. Looked up from germline, CDR1 is SNHLY and CDR2 is FYNNEI. Trimming cost V 6 bases and J 9 bases, with 9 bases left between them. The CDR3 protein is CASRAAWQYF. CDR3 bases: TGTGCCAGCAGAGCAGCTTGGCAGTACTTC.